What follows are 26 T cell receptor beta chains derived from one specimen sequenced in a study of blood T cells in healthy people across ages. A second about 7 to 12 cycle PCR used barcoded and J-beta primers. TCRdb itself ran the 5' RACE reads through MiXCR, one entry per CDR3 protein. The sample yields 540,000 or so distinct CDR3 sequences, 24% seen once. The sample was also linked to a second study, of T cells of mothers and their children.

The sample taken for sequencing was blood. The receptors derive from a boy aged 5-17 years in good health.

The chain employs TRBV7-9 and TRBJ2-5; the D gene is possibly TRBD2 (6 bases). The V gene lost 4 bases and the J gene lost 2 bases, with 17 bases spanning the gap. The CDR3 has 16 residues. From germline, CDR1 is SEHNR and CDR2 FQNEAQ (reference sequence). The DNA for the CDR3 is TGTGCCAGCAGCTCCCCCATGGGCGGGGCGCAAGAGACCCAGTACTTC. Its translation: CASSSPMGGAQETQYF.

This clonotype was seen a handful of times. The chain links TRBV4-3 to TRBJ1-1, with 7 bases that match TRBD1. J gave up 7 bases and V 1 base, and 6 bases lay outside the gene matches. Germline values: CDR1 LGHNA, CDR2 YSLEER. This CDR3 contains 14 residues. The CDR3 DNA reads TGCGCCAGCAGCCAAGCCCTAGACAGGGATGAAGCTTTCTTT. Protein product: CASSQALDRDEAFF.

The gene calls are TRBV7-8 and TRBJ1-5; 7 bases align to TRBD1. Germline CDR1 SGHVS, CDR2 FQNEAQ. V lost 1 base, J lost 6 bases, and 6 bases stayed unmatched. This CDR3 is 15 amino acids long. CDR3 nucleotides: TGTGCCAGCAGCTTAGAGGGGGCTGGAGGTCAGCCCCAGCATTTT. Protein: CASSLEGAGGQPQHF.

The rearrangement links TRBV20-1 to TRBJ1-3; TRBD1 might be the D (5 bases). This CDR3 is built from 14 residues. CDR1 and CDR2 (germline): DFQATT, SNEGSKA (reference sequence). V gave up 5 bases and J gave up 0 bases, with 11 bases separating them. CDR3 in DNA: TGCAGTGCTCCGGACACCTTCTCTGGAAACACCATATATTTT. This translates into CSAPDTFSGNTIYF.

The V and J genes are TRBV20-1 and TRBJ2-5; 7 nucleotides line up with TRBD1. CDR1 and CDR2 from the germline V gene are DFQATT and SNEGSKA (reference sequence). The CDR3 covers 13 residues. The V segment lost 3 bases and the J segment 13 bases; nucleotides outside the gene matches: 14. CDR3 sequence: CSASREGAASRYF. The CDR3 nucleotides read TGCAGTGCTAGTCGAGAGGGGGCGGCCTCGAGGTACTTC.

This clonotype showed up just a few times. The V call is TRBV4-1, the J call TRBJ2-5; no firm D call. The J call may be in error: the DNA end matches TRBJ2-1 better. The CDR3 is made up of 14 amino acids. Germline loops: CDR1 MGHRA, CDR2 YSYEKL. The CDR3 reads CASSHPLGVREQFF. CDR3 in DNA: TGCGCCAGCAGCCATCCCCTAGGAGTTCGGGAGCAGTTCTTC.

The rearrangement uses TRBV20-1 and TRBJ1-2; tentative D call: TRBD1 (5 bases). Germline V lookup: CDR1 DFQATT, CDR2 SNEGSKA (reference sequence). This CDR3 is 11 amino acids long. Trimming removed 3 bases from V and 4 bases from J, with 6 bases in between. The CDR3 sequence: CSARDTYGYTF. CDR3 bases: TGCAGTGCTAGGGACACCTATGGCTACACCTTC.

This clonotype has at least ten counts. V and J are TRBV29-1 and TRBJ2-7, with TRBD1 as a possible D gene (6 bases). Per the germline V gene, CDR1 is SQVTM and CDR2 is ANQGSEA. The CDR3 is 15 amino acids. The germline V and J ends were trimmed by 0 bases and 4 bases, with 16 bases remaining between them. Here the CDR3 reads CSVEDQETGPYEQYF. The CDR3 nucleotides read TGCAGCGTTGAAGATCAGGAGACAGGTCCGTACGAGCAGTACTTC.

This clonotype appeared a few times. V usage is TRBV7-8 and J usage is TRBJ2-1; maybe TRBD1 (5 bases). V was pared by 0 bases and J by 0 bases, with 12 bases between. CDR1 is SGHVS, CDR2 FQNEAQ, per germline. CDR3 size: 17 residues. CDR3 sequence: CASSLARGFDSYNEQFF. CDR3 bases: TGTGCCAGCAGCTTAGCAAGGGGATTTGACTCCTACAATGAGCAGTTCTTC.

This clonotype was found a few times. The chain joins TRBV10-3 to TRBJ2-5, with D perhaps TRBD1 (6 bases). Between the trimmed V and J ends, which lost 6 bases and 4 bases, there was a span of 12 bases. Germline lookup yields CDR1 ENHRY and CDR2 SYGVKD. The CDR3 totals 13 residues. The CDR3 loop is CAISAGQLETQYF. The CDR3 DNA follows: TGTGCCATCAGCGCCGGACAGTTAGAGACCCAGTACTTC.

This clonotype appeared a few times. J is TRBJ2-1 and V is TRBV7-9; TRBD1 agrees at 7 bases. The CDR3 extends over 15 amino acids. Trimming at V came to 4 bases and at J to 3 bases, leaving 6 bases not matched to a gene. Germline V gene lookup returns CDR1 SEHNR and CDR2 FQNEAQ (reference sequence). Here the CDR3 reads CASSSRDSNYNEQFF. CDR3 bases: TGTGCCAGCAGCTCCCGGGACAGTAACTACAATGAGCAGTTCTTC.

In this sample, this clonotype turned up a few times. The gene calls are TRBV18 and TRBJ1-4; the match to TRBD1 covers 10 bases. The V gene end was trimmed by 4 bases and the J gene end by 3 bases; junction bases not matched to a gene: 11. Germline-derived CDR1 and CDR2 are KGHSH and LQKENI. CDR3 size: 18 residues. CDR3 in DNA: TGTGCCAGCTCACGACCCGTGACAGGGGGCGATGCTAATGAAAAACTGTTTTTT. It yields the protein CASSRPVTGGDANEKLFF.

V usage is TRBV7-2 and J usage is TRBJ2-5, with a weak D call TRBD2 (5 bases). Trimming took 1 base from V and 9 from J, leaving 15 bases between them. The CDR3 totals 14 residues. The germline CDR1 and CDR2 sequences are SGHTA and FQGNSA. CDR3 in DNA: TGTACCAGCAGCTTAGGAACGGGAAATCTGGCCCAGTACTTC. Translating gives CTSSLGTGNLAQYF.

V gene TRBV30 combines with J gene TRBJ1-4; 7 bases agree with TRBD1. CDR3 length: 15 amino acids. V dropped 0 bases and J dropped 7; count of bases not matched to a gene: 8. Per the germline V gene, CDR1 is GTSNPN and CDR2 is SVGIG (reference sequence). The CDR3 spells CAWSVPRRGSEKLFF. CDR3 bases: TGTGCCTGGAGTGTACCGCGCAGGGGGAGTGAAAAACTGTTTTTT.

This clonotype showed up just a few times. CDR3 protein: CSLRDRMNTEAFF. The CDR3 coding sequence is TGCAGCCTCCGGGACCGAATGAACACTGAAGCTTTCTTT. V is TRBV29-1 and J is TRBJ1-1; weak D call: TRBD1 (5 bases). The germline V and J ends were trimmed by 8 bases and 0 bases, with 13 bases remaining between them. The CDR3 runs 13 residues. Germline CDR1 reads SQVTM; CDR2 reads ANQGSEA.

The V gene is TRBV3-1, the J gene TRBJ2-7; 9 bases match TRBD2. Per germline, CDR1 LGHDT and CDR2 YNNKEL (reference sequence). Trimming cost V 3 bases and J 1 base; bases outside gene matches: 4. The CDR3 consists of 15 residues. The CDR3 DNA reads as TGTGCCAGCAGCCAGTCTAGCGGGGCTTCCTACGAGCAGTACTTC. Residues: CASSQSSGASYEQYF.

This clonotype was detected ten times or more. The V and J genes are TRBV27 and TRBJ2-5; D is possibly TRBD1 (6 bases). V was clipped by 2 bases and J by 1 base, with 8 bases between them. The CDR3 has 14 amino acids. Germline V CDR1 and CDR2: MNHEY, SMNVEV (reference sequence). CDR3 DNA sequence: TGTGCCAGCAGTTTAGGACAGTTCCAAGAGACCCAGTACTTC. Its translation: CASSLGQFQETQYF.

This chain links TRBV6-2 or TRBV6-3 with TRBJ1-5; D not resolved. From germline, CDR1 is MNHEY and CDR2 SVGEGT. The CDR3 is 15 amino acids. V was clipped by 6 bases and J by 9 bases, with 21 bases between them. The DNA of the CDR3 is TGTGCCAGCAGCTCCGCGACGGCGGGAGGGTGGCCCCAGCATTTT. It encodes CASSSATAGGWPQHF.

This clonotype was seen a few times. The chain recombines TRBV3-1 with TRBJ1-4; D is unresolved. Looked up from germline, CDR1 is LGHDT and CDR2 is YNNKEL (reference sequence). There are 13 residues in the CDR3. With 4 bases removed from V and 6 bases from J, the gap between germline ends came to 9 bases. The CDR3 nucleotides read TGTGCCAGCAGCCTAAATGCGGATGAAAAACTGTTTTTT. As protein: CASSLNADEKLFF.

This clonotype turned up a few times. The chain couples TRBV4-1 to TRBJ1-1; D uncertain. This CDR3 comprises 15 residues. The V end was cut by 1 base, the J end by 4 bases, with 13 bases between. Per the germline V gene, CDR1 is MGHRA and CDR2 is YSYEKL. CDR3 sequence reads: CASSQVMSRGTEAFF. CDR3 DNA: TGCGCCAGCAGCCAAGTAATGTCGCGGGGCACTGAAGCTTTCTTT.

This chain joins TRBV6-6 and TRBJ1-5; D is perhaps TRBD1 (6 bases). The CDR3 covers 13 residues. The ends were cut back, 8 bases at V and 3 bases at J, with 11 bases in the middle. Germline V gene sequence: CDR1 MNHNY, CDR2 SVGAGI (reference sequence). Written as DNA, the CDR3 is TGTGCCAGCCGTGACAGGTCCAATCAGCCCCAGCATTTT. It yields the protein CASRDRSNQPQHF.

The chain is built from TRBV15 and TRBJ2-1; D tentatively fits TRBD1 or TRBD2 (5 bases each). The CDR3 runs 15 residues. Germline V gene data show CDR1 as LNHNV and CDR2 as YYDKDF (reference sequence). Trimming pared 1 base from V and 5 bases from J, leaving 12 bases between. The CDR3 DNA follows: TGTGCCACCAGCAGAGGAACCGGGGCTAACAATGAGCAGTTCTTC. Translated: CATSRGTGANNEQFF.

V gene TRBV4-1 combines with J gene TRBJ1-2; D unclear. The CDR3 has 14 amino acids. V was pared by 3 bases and J by 5 bases, with 13 bases between. Per the germline V gene, CDR1 is MGHRA and CDR2 is YSYEKL. CDR3 bases: TGCGCCAGCAGCCACCCTGCGAGGGCGTATGGCTACACCTTC. It yields the protein CASSHPARAYGYTF.

This clonotype was found many times. The chain employs TRBV4-2 and TRBJ1-1, with a tentative D call TRBD1 (5 bases). This CDR3 contains 15 residues. With 0 bases removed from V and 4 bases from J, the gap between germline ends came to 12 bases. Germline V gene sequence: CDR1 LGHNA, CDR2 YNFKEQ. In DNA form, the CDR3 reads TGTGCCAGCAGCCAAGATCAGTCAGGGCCCACTGAAGCTTTCTTT. Encoded protein: CASSQDQSGPTEAFF.

This clonotype was picked up a small number of times. Written as DNA, the CDR3 is TGTGCCACCAGCAGAGCTGGGACTAGTCGCGAGCAGTACTTC. Residues: CATSRAGTSREQYF. J is TRBJ2-7 and V is TRBV15, with 8 nucleotides matching TRBD2. Germline loops: CDR1 LNHNV, CDR2 YYDKDF (reference sequence). The trim removed 1 base at V and 6 bases at J, leaving 5 bases unmatched. CDR3 length: 14 residues.

The table lists this clonotype with a few counts. This sequence joins TRBV16 and TRBJ2-7; weak D call: TRBD1 (5 bases). V lost 1 base to trimming and J lost 9 bases, with 10 bases between them. CDR1 KGHSY and CDR2 FQNENV come from the germline V gene. The CDR3 consists of 12 residues. CDR3 protein: CASSQWNRRQYF. CDR3 in DNA: TGTGCCAGCAGCCAATGGAACAGGAGGCAGTACTTC.